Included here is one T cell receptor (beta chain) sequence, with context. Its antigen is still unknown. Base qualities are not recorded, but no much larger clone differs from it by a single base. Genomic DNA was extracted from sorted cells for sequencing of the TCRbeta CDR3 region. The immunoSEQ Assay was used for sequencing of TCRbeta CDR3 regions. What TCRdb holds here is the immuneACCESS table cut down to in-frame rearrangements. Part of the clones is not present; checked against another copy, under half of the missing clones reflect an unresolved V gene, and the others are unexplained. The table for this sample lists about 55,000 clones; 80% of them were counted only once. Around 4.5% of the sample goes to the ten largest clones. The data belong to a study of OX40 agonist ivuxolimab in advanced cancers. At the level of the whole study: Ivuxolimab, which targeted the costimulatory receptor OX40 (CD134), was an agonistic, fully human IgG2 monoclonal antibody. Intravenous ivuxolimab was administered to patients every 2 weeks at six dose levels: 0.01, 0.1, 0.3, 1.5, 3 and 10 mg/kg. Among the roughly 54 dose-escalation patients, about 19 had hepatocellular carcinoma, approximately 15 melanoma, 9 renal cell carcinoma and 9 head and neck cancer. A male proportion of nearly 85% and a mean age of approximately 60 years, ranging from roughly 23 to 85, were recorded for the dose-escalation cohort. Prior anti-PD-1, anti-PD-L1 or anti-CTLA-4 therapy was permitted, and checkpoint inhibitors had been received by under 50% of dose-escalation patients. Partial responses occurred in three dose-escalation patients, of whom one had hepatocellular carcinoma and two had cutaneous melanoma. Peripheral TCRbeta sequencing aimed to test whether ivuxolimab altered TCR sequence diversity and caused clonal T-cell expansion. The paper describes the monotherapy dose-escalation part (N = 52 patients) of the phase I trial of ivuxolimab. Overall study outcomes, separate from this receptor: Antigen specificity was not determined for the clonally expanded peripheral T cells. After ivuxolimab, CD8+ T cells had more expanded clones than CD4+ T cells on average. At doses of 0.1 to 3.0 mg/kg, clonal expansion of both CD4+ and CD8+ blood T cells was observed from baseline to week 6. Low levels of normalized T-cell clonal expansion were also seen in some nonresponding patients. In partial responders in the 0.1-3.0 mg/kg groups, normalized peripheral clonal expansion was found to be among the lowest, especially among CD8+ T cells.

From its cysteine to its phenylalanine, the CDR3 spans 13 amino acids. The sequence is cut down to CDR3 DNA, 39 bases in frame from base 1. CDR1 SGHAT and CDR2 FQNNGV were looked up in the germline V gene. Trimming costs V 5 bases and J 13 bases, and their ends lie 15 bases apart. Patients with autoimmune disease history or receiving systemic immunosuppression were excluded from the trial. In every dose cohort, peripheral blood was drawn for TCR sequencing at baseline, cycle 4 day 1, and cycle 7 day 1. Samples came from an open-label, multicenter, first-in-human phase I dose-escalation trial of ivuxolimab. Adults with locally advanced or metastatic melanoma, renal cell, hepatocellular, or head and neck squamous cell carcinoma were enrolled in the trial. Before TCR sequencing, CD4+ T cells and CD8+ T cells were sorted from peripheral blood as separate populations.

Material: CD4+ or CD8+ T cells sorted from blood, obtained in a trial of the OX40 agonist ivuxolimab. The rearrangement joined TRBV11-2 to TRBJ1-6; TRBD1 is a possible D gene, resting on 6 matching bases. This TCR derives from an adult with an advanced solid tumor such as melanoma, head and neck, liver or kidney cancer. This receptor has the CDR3 CASSPGTYPPLHF. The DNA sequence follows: TGTGCCAGCAGCCCCGGGACATATCCTCCCCTCCACTTT.